The 10 T cell receptor beta chains below all came from one sample that was sequenced in a study of cytomegalovirus exposure and HLA in healthy donors. 13 Jbeta primers and 60 Vbeta primers were used for the PCR. Assay: immunoSEQ multiplex PCR; the TCRdb copy retains only in-frame clones and omits some. The sample includes about 150,000 clones, around 9.6% of them seen just once. The source material was PBMCs. The receptors stem from a male donor in good health and CMV-seronegative.

This clone was detected only a few times. This chain uses TRBV19 with TRBJ1-1, with 7 bases lining up with TRBD1. V gave up 4 bases and J gave up 1 base; unmatched junction bases: 6. CDR3 length equals 15 residues. The germline gives CDR1 LNHDA, CDR2 SQIVND (reference sequence). In DNA, the CDR3 is TGTGCCAGTAGTACCAGACAGGGCACGAACACTGAAGCTTTCTTT. Amino acid sequence: CASSTRQGTNTEAFF. The whole variable domain, remainder taken from reference TRBV19 and TRBJ1-1, is DGGITQSPKYLFRKEGQNVTLSCEQNLNHDAMYWYRQDPGQGLRLIYYSQIVNDFQKGDIAEGYSVSREKKESFPLTVTSAQKNPTAFYLCASSTRQGTNTEAFFGQGTRLTVV.

This clone was counted only a few times. The V call is TRBV12-2, the J call TRBJ2-2; the D call in the table, TRBD2, was not verified against the DNA. TRBV12-2 is listed as a pseudogene. The CDR3 runs 16 residues. CDR3: CASRLRLVPNTGELFF. The CDR3 DNA reads TGTGCAAGTCGCTTAAGGCTAGTACCGAACACCGGGGAGCTGTTTTTT.

The sample holds a few counts of this clone. This chain joins TRBV10-3 and TRBJ2-3; D not resolved. CDR1 is ENHRY, CDR2 SYGVKD, per germline. This CDR3 spans 18 amino acids. Trimming pared 3 bases from V and 0 bases from J, leaving 19 bases between. The CDR3 DNA sequence: TGTGCCATCAGTGACCCAGAACGGGTCTACACTAGCACAGATACGCAGTATTTT. Its translation: CAISDPERVYTSTDTQYF.

The chain carries TRBV6-5 and TRBJ1-2, with unresolved D. CDR3 length: 14 amino acids. V was shortened by 2 bases and J by 3 bases, with 10 bases between the two germline ends. The germline gives CDR1 MNHEY, CDR2 SVGAGI. CDR3 nucleotides: TGTGCCAGCAGTTACGGTTTTAGTGACTATGGCTACACCTTC. It codes for CASSYGFSDYGYTF.

This clone was counted between two and nine times. The chain employs TRBV7-2 and TRBJ1-5; no clear D. This CDR3 has 16 residues. Between the trimmed V and J ends, which lost 5 bases and 2 bases, there was a span of 16 bases. CDR1 and CDR2 from the germline V gene are SGHTA and FQGNSA. In nucleotides, the CDR3 is TGTGCCAGCAGCCATAATCAAGGCGGGCGCAATCAGCCCCAGCATTTT. Translating gives CASSHNQGGRNQPQHF.

This clone has more than one count but fewer than ten. The chain has TRBV7-9 and TRBJ2-7, with 8 bases fitting TRBD1. Germline values: CDR1 SEHNR, CDR2 FQNEAQ (reference sequence). CDR3 length: 14 residues. V lost 7 bases, J lost 5 bases, and 10 bases stayed unmatched. CDR3 loop: CASTRATGAHEQYF. In DNA, the CDR3 is TGTGCCAGCACCAGAGCGACAGGGGCCCACGAGCAGTACTTC.

The chain links TRBV6-6 to TRBJ1-2; possible D gene TRBD1, 5 bases. Trimming pared 10 bases from V and 0 bases from J, leaving 12 bases between. The CDR3 has 13 residues. Germline-derived CDR1 and CDR2 are MNHNY and SVGAGI (reference sequence). CDR3 sequence: CAIQGQANYGYTF. Here the CDR3 DNA reads TGTGCCATCCAGGGCCAAGCTAACTATGGCTACACCTTC.

A few counts support this clone. Other DNA sequences within the sample encode an identical CDR3. The chain carries TRBV7-9 and TRBJ1-4; D perhaps matches TRBD1 (5 bases). CDR1 is SEHNR, CDR2 FQNEAQ, per germline (reference sequence). The ends were cut back, 0 bases at V and 7 bases at J, with 12 bases in the middle. This CDR3 has 15 amino acids. The CDR3 loop reads CASSLAQGFGEKLFF. The CDR3 DNA follows: TGTGCCAGCAGCTTAGCGCAGGGCTTCGGTGAAAAACTGTTTTTT. The variable domain in full, with the rest retrieved from reference TRBV7-9 and TRBJ1-4, is DTGVSQNPRHKITKRGQNVTFRCDPISEHNRLYWYRQTLGQGPEFLTYFQNEAQLEKSRLLSDRFSAERPKGSFSTLEIQRTEQGDSAMYLCASSLAQGFGEKLFFGSGTQLSVL.

The chain is built from TRBV29-1 and TRBJ1-2; D possibly corresponds to TRBD1 (5 bases). The V gene's germline CDR1 is SQVTM and CDR2 ANQGSEA. The CDR3 spans 15 residues. The germline V and J ends were trimmed by 3 bases and 8 bases, with 22 bases remaining between them. The CDR3 DNA sequence: TGCAGCGTTGAGGGGGGGTTCGGGGGTGAAGGGGGCTACACCTTC. It yields the protein CSVEGGFGGEGGYTF. Combining the CDR3 with reference TRBV29-1 and TRBJ1-2 gives the whole variable domain SAVISQKPSRDICQRGTSLTIQCQVDSQVTMMFWYRQQPGQSLTLIATANQGSEATYESGFVIDKFPISRPNLTFSTLTVSNMSPEDSSIYLCSVEGGFGGEGGYTFGSGTRLTVV.

This clone was detected only a few times. The chain joins TRBV18 to TRBJ1-4; 7 nucleotides line up with TRBD1. The CDR3 consists of 12 residues. The germline gives CDR1 KGHSH, CDR2 LQKENI. The V and J ends lost 3 bases and 8 bases, in that order; junction bases with no gene match: 0. The CDR3 DNA is TGTGCCAGCTCACCGGACAGGGAAAAACTGTTTTTT. It specifies CASSPDREKLFF. Looking up the rest from reference TRBV18 and TRBJ1-4 gives the full variable domain: NAGVMQNPRHLVRRRGQEARLRCSPMKGHSHVYWYRQLPEEGLKFMVYLQKENIIDESGMPKERFSAEFPKEGPSILRIQQVVRGDSAAYFCASSPDREKLFFGSGTQLSVL.